The 8 T cell receptor beta chains given below trace back to one sample, sequenced in a study of cytomegalovirus exposure and HLA in healthy donors (dated by TCRdb to about 2017). The library was generated by the immunoSEQ multiplex PCR assay. The multiplex PCR relied on a mix of 60 forward primers for TCR Vbeta segments and 13 reverse primers for TCR Jbeta segments. TCRdb took over this immuneACCESS table, retaining in-frame rearrangements with V and J assigned. Such tables are incomplete; in checked studies, under half of the missing clones stem from an unresolved V gene, and the remainder is unexplained. The sample table shows about 61,000 clones, and roughly 90% are seen once. The ten largest clones capture roughly 1.6% of the sample. Sequenced material: PBMCs. The receptors come from a man aged 30 to 39 in good health and CMV-seropositive.

The chain couples TRBV7-2 to TRBJ1-1; tentative D call: TRBD1 (5 bases). The CDR3 runs 15 residues. The germline CDR1 and CDR2 sequences are SGHTA and FQGNSA. V shed 7 bases and J shed 0 bases, with 15 bases lying between them. The CDR3 region has the DNA TGTGCCAGCAAACTCCTGACAGCGATGAACACTGAAGCTTTCTTT. Amino acid sequence: CASKLLTAMNTEAFF. The full variable domain, its missing parts supplied by reference TRBV7-2 and TRBJ1-1, is GAGVSQSPSNKVTEKGKDVELRCDPISGHTALYWYRQSLGQGLEFLIYFQGNSAPDKSGLPSDRFSAERTGGSVSTLTIQRTQQEDSAVYLCASKLLTAMNTEAFFGQGTRLTVV.

The J gene is TRBJ2-3, the V gene TRBV6-1, with 9 bases that match TRBD2. This CDR3 contains 16 residues. The germline V gene encodes CDR1 MNHNS and CDR2 SASEGT. Trimming took 3 bases from V and 5 from J; bases not matched to a gene: 9. The CDR3 coding sequence is TGTGCCAGCAGTGAGGTAGTAGCGGGAGAGCAAGATACGCAGTATTTT. Its protein is CASSEVVAGEQDTQYF.

This chain joins TRBV11-3 and TRBJ2-5; 8 bases are a match to TRBD1. Trimming cost V 1 base and J 5 bases; bases outside gene matches: 6. Germline V gene lookup returns CDR1 SGHNT and CDR2 YENEEA. This CDR3 comprises 15 residues. The CDR3 spells CASSLGQGAGETQYF. The CDR3 DNA sequence: TGTGCCAGCAGCTTAGGTCAGGGGGCGGGTGAGACCCAGTACTTC. The complete variable domain, with remaining parts taken from reference TRBV11-3 and TRBJ2-5, reads EAGVVQSPRYKIIEKKQPVAFWCNPISGHNTLYWYLQNLGQGPELLIRYENEEAVDDSQLPKDRFSAERLKGVDSTLKIQPAELGDSAVYLCASSLGQGAGETQYFGPGTRLLVL.

The V and J genes are TRBV29-1 and TRBJ1-1, with D hard to call. CDR3 length: 12 amino acids. The germline V gene has CDR1 SQVTM and CDR2 ANQGSEA. V lost 4 bases and J 1 base, leaving 7 bases between the germline ends. The DNA for the CDR3 is TGCAGCGTTGCAGAACAGAACACTGAAGCTTTCTTT. Translating gives CSVAEQNTEAFF.

This clone was counted once. This chain uses TRBV6-1 with TRBJ1-2, with 7 positions matching TRBD1. The CDR3 contains 13 residues. Germline V gene lookup returns CDR1 MNHNS and CDR2 SASEGT. The V segment lost 6 bases and the J segment 3 bases; nucleotides outside the gene matches: 4. CDR3 coding DNA: TGTGCCAGCAGGGGACAGCTTCACTATGGCTACACCTTC. It yields the protein CASRGQLHYGYTF.

This rearrangement joins TRBV7-8 to TRBJ1-2, with D uncertain. Germline loops: CDR1 SGHVS, CDR2 FQNEAQ. The CDR3 runs 15 residues. Trimming stripped 0 bases from V and 4 bases from J, with 12 bases between. CDR3 coding DNA: TGTGCCAGCAGCTTAGCTGGGAGGAGCAGCTATGGCTACACCTTC. Residues: CASSLAGRSSYGYTF.

The chain has TRBV19 and TRBJ1-4, with 7 bases fitting TRBD1. The CDR3 contains 16 residues. Trimming removed 7 bases from V and 1 base from J; junction bases left unmatched: 9. Germline-derived CDR1 and CDR2 are LNHDA and SQIVND (reference sequence). The CDR3 DNA reads TGTGCCAGTAATATGGGGACAGTTAGAACTAATGAAAAACTGTTTTTT. Encoded protein: CASNMGTVRTNEKLFF.

To note about this clone: One junction end disagrees with the germline gene, perhaps due to a read error. The V call is TRBV29-1, the J call TRBJ1-2, with a weak D call TRBD1 (5 bases). The CDR3 covers 14 residues. Germline V gene sequence: CDR1 SQVTM, CDR2 ANQGSEA. The CDR3, as DNA: TGCAGCGTCGAAGGGAGGGGTAGGGACTATGGCTACACCTTC. Translated, it gives CSVEGRGRDYGYTF.